This is a list of T cell receptor beta chains from one sample in a study of OX40 agonist ivuxolimab in advanced cancers. Repertoires were generated with immunoSEQ multiplex PCR, while TCRdb's copy carries only in-frame clones and drops some. Altogether 85,000 to 100,000 clones are present, around 94% being singletons, with the ten largest covering roughly 0.17%. Sequencing used CD4+ or CD8+ T cells sorted from blood, obtained in a trial of the OX40 agonist ivuxolimab. The receptors originated from an adult with an advanced solid tumor such as melanoma, head and neck, liver or kidney cancer. The CDR3 runs from the conserved cysteine through the conserved F or W. Fields, in order: CDR3 length, D gene, V gene, clone size, J gene, CDR3 DNA, CDR3 protein. D genes are given only for firm matches. Clone size appears in some rows only: once, few, many, or a class for an expanded clone.

cdr3_length: 16
d_call: -
v_call: TRBV7-9
clone_size: -
j_call: TRBJ1-3
cdr3_nt: TGTGCCAGCAGCCCCCCCGGCGCAGGGCCTGGAAACACCATATATTTT
cdr3_aa: CASSPPGAGPGNTIYF

cdr3_length: 14
d_call: -
v_call: TRBV7-7
clone_size: once
j_call: TRBJ2-3
cdr3_nt: TGTGCCAGCAGCTTAGACGTAGGGACAGATACGCAGTATTTT
cdr3_aa: CASSLDVGTDTQYF

cdr3_length: 14
d_call: -
v_call: TRBV7-9
clone_size: -
j_call: TRBJ2-3
cdr3_nt: TGTGCCAGCAGCTTGGTCGCTAGCACAGATACGCAGTATTTT
cdr3_aa: CASSLVASTDTQYF

cdr3_length: 15
d_call: TRBD1
v_call: TRBV6-5
clone_size: -
j_call: TRBJ2-5
cdr3_nt: TGTGCCAGCAGGCCTCGGGACAGGGGGGCAGAGACCCAGTACTTC
cdr3_aa: CASRPRDRGAETQYF

cdr3_length: 14
d_call: -
v_call: TRBV6-6
clone_size: -
j_call: TRBJ2-2
cdr3_nt: TGTGCCAGCAGGCCGGCAGGGGTCGCCGGGGAGCTGTTTTTT
cdr3_aa: CASRPAGVAGELFF

cdr3_length: 14
d_call: -
v_call: TRBV6-5
clone_size: -
j_call: TRBJ1-4
cdr3_nt: TGTGCCAGCAGCCCGACTGGGTTAGATGAAAAACTGTTTTTT
cdr3_aa: CASSPTGLDEKLFF

cdr3_length: 19
d_call: -
v_call: TRBV18
clone_size: -
j_call: TRBJ2-2
cdr3_nt: TGTGCCAGCTCACCGGGCCAGGGGTTATCCATTTCGAACACCGGGGAGCTGTTTTTT
cdr3_aa: CASSPGQGLSISNTGELFF

cdr3_length: 12
d_call: -
v_call: TRBV6-6
clone_size: -
j_call: TRBJ1-2
cdr3_nt: TGTGCCAGCCGGCACCCTAACTATGGCTACACCTTC
cdr3_aa: CASRHPNYGYTF

cdr3_length: 16
d_call: TRBD1
v_call: TRBV6-6
clone_size: -
j_call: TRBJ2-1
cdr3_nt: TGTGCCAGCAGTTCTCATGACAGGGTCTCCTACAATGAGCAGTTCTTC
cdr3_aa: CASSSHDRVSYNEQFF

cdr3_length: 15
d_call: -
v_call: TRBV19
clone_size: -
j_call: TRBJ1-4
cdr3_nt: TGTGCCAGTAGTATCATGGCAGGCACTAATGAAAAACTGTTTTTT
cdr3_aa: CASSIMAGTNEKLFF

cdr3_length: 14
d_call: -
v_call: TRBV5-1
clone_size: -
j_call: TRBJ2-5
cdr3_nt: TGCGCCAGCAGCTTAGGGGCCGACCAAGAGACCCAGTACTTC
cdr3_aa: CASSLGADQETQYF

cdr3_length: 13
d_call: -
v_call: TRBV6-6
clone_size: -
j_call: TRBJ2-5
cdr3_nt: TGTGCCAGCAGTTTCCAGCCCCAAGAGACCCAGTACTTC
cdr3_aa: CASSFQPQETQYF

cdr3_length: 13
d_call: -
v_call: TRBV6-4
clone_size: -
j_call: TRBJ2-1
cdr3_nt: TGTGCCAGCAGCAGAAGGGGATACAATGAGCAGTTCTTC
cdr3_aa: CASSRRGYNEQFF

cdr3_length: 15
d_call: -
v_call: TRBV27
clone_size: -
j_call: TRBJ1-4
cdr3_nt: TGTGCCAGCAGCCTACAAGGGCCTCCCTCCGAAAAACTGTTTTTT
cdr3_aa: CASSLQGPPSEKLFF

cdr3_length: 13
d_call: -
v_call: TRBV28
clone_size: once
j_call: TRBJ1-3
cdr3_nt: TGTGCCAGCAGGGGCGCCGCTGGAAACACCATATATTTT
cdr3_aa: CASRGAAGNTIYF

cdr3_length: 14
d_call: TRBD1
v_call: TRBV28
clone_size: -
j_call: TRBJ1-2
cdr3_nt: TGTGCCAGCCATAGACAGGGAGGCGGCTATGGCTACACCTTC
cdr3_aa: CASHRQGGGYGYTF

cdr3_length: 23
d_call: -
v_call: TRBV21-1
clone_size: -
j_call: TRBJ2-5
cdr3_nt: TGTGCCAGCAGCAAAGCGCGGCCAATCCCCGACCCTTTGGAGACAGAGGGGCAAGAGACCCAGTACTTC
cdr3_aa: CASSKARPIPDPLETEGQETQYF

cdr3_length: 11
d_call: -
v_call: TRBV7-2
clone_size: -
j_call: TRBJ2-1
cdr3_nt: TGTGCCAGCAGCCCTCACAATGAGCAGTTCTTC
cdr3_aa: CASSPHNEQFF

cdr3_length: 14
d_call: -
v_call: TRBV5-1
clone_size: -
j_call: TRBJ1-1
cdr3_nt: TGCGCCAGCAGCTTGGCTATGTTGAACACTGAAGCTTTCTTT
cdr3_aa: CASSLAMLNTEAFF

cdr3_length: 13
d_call: -
v_call: TRBV10-1
clone_size: -
j_call: TRBJ2-2
cdr3_nt: TGCGCCAGCAGTGAGTCTTACACCGGGGAGCTGTTTTTT
cdr3_aa: CASSESYTGELFF

cdr3_length: 15
d_call: -
v_call: TRBV7-9
clone_size: -
j_call: TRBJ1-1
cdr3_nt: TGTGCCAGCGGAAGACGCGGGCGGGGGAACACTGAAGCTTTCTTT
cdr3_aa: CASGRRGRGNTEAFF

cdr3_length: 18
d_call: TRBD2
v_call: TRBV7-9
clone_size: -
j_call: TRBJ2-3
cdr3_nt: TGTGCCAGCAGCCTTACCATCGGTCGGCGGGGGAACACAGATACGCAGTATTTT
cdr3_aa: CASSLTIGRRGNTDTQYF

cdr3_length: 16
d_call: -
v_call: TRBV5-1
clone_size: -
j_call: TRBJ2-5
cdr3_nt: TGCGCCAGCAGCTTTGGACATGACACAGGGTCGGAGACCCAGTACTTC
cdr3_aa: CASSFGHDTGSETQYF

cdr3_length: 16
d_call: -
v_call: TRBV19
clone_size: -
j_call: TRBJ2-1
cdr3_nt: TGTGCCAGTAGTCACCCCCCAGGGAGGCCTTTCAATGAGCAGTTCTTC
cdr3_aa: CASSHPPGRPFNEQFF

cdr3_length: 14
d_call: TRBD1
v_call: TRBV5-1
clone_size: -
j_call: TRBJ1-4
cdr3_nt: TGCGCCAGCAGCTCGACAGGGCTTAATGAAAAACTGTTTTTT
cdr3_aa: CASSSTGLNEKLFF

cdr3_length: 17
d_call: -
v_call: TRBV7-2
clone_size: -
j_call: TRBJ1-5
cdr3_nt: TGTGCCAGCAGCTTTCGAGGGGACGCGGGGAGCAATCAGCCCCAGCATTTT
cdr3_aa: CASSFRGDAGSNQPQHF

cdr3_length: 13
d_call: -
v_call: TRBV5-4
clone_size: -
j_call: TRBJ2-3
cdr3_nt: TGTGCCAGCAGCTCGCGGGGTAGGGATACGCAGTATTTT
cdr3_aa: CASSSRGRDTQYF